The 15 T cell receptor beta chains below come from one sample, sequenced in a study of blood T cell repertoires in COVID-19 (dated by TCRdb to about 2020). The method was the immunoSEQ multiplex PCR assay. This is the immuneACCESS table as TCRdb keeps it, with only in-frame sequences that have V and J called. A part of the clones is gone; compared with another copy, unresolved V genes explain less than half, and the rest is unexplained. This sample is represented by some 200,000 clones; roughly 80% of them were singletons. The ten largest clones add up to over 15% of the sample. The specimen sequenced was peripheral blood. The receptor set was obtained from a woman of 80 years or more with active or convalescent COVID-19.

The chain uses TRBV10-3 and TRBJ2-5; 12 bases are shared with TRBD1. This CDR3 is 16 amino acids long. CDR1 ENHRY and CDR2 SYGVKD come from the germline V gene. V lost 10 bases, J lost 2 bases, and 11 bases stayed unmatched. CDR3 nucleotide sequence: TGTGCCAGCACAGGCCGGGGACAGGGGGCTCAAGAGACCCAGTACTTC. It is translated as CASTGRGQGAQETQYF.

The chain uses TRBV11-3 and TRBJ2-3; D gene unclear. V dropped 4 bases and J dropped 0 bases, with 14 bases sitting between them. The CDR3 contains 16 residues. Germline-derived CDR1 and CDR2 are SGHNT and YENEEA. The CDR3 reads CASSSTRAWSTDTQYF. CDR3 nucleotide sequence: TGTGCCAGCAGCTCGACTCGAGCTTGGAGCACAGATACGCAGTATTTT.

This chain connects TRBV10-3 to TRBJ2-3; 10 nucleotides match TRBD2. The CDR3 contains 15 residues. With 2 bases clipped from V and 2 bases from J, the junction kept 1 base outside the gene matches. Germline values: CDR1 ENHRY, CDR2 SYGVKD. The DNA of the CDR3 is TGTGCCATCAGTGAGGGACTAGCGGTCACAGATACGCAGTATTTT. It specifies CAISEGLAVTDTQYF.

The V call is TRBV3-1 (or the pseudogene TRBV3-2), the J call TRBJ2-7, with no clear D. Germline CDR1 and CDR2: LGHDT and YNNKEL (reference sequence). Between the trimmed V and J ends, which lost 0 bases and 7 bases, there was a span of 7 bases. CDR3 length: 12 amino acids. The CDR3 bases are TGTGCCAGCAGCCAAGACCTACGAGAGCAGTACTTC. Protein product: CASSQDLREQYF.

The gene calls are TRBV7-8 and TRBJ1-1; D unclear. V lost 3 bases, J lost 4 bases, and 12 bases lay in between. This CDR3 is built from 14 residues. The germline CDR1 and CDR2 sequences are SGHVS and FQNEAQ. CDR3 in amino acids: CASSFSPTGTEAFF. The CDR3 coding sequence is TGTGCCAGCAGCTTTAGCCCTACGGGCACTGAAGCTTTCTTT.

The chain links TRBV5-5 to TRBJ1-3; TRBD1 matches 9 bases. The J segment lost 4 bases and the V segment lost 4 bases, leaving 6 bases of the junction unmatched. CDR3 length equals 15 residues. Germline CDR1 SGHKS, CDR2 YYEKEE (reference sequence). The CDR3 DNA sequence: TGTGCCAGCAGCCTACAGGGGGCGGGAGGAAACACCATATATTTT. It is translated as CASSLQGAGGNTIYF.

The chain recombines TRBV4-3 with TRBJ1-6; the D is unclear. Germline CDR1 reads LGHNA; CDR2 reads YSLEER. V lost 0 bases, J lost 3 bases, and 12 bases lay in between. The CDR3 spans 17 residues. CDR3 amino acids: CASSQDYGVVYNSPLHF. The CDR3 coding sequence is TGCGCCAGCAGCCAAGATTACGGGGTGGTCTATAATTCACCCCTCCACTTT.

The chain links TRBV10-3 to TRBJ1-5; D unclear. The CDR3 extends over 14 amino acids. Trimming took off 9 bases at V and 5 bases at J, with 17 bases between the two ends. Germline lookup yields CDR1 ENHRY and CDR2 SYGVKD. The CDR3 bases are TGTGCCATAGGGAGCAGGTCGGAGGATCAGCCCCAGCATTTT. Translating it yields CAIGSRSEDQPQHF.

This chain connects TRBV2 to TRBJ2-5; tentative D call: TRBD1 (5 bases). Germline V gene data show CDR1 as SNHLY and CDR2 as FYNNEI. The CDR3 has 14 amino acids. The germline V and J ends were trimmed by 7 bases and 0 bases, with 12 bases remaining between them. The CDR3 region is CASILDRNQETQYF. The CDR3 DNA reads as TGTGCCAGCATCCTAGACAGAAACCAAGAGACCCAGTACTTC.

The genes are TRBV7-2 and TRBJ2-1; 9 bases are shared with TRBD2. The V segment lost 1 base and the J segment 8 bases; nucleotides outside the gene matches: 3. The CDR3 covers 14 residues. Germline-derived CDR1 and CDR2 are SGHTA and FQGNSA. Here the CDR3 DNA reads TGTGCCAGCAGCTTAGTGGGACTAGCCCATGAGCAGTTCTTC. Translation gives CASSLVGLAHEQFF.

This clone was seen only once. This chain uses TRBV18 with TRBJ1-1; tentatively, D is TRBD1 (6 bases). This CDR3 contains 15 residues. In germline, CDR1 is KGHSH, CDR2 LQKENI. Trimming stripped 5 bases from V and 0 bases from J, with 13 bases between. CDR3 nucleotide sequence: TGTGCCAGCTCAGCTACAGGGACGGTGAACACTGAAGCTTTCTTT. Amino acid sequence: CASSATGTVNTEAFF.

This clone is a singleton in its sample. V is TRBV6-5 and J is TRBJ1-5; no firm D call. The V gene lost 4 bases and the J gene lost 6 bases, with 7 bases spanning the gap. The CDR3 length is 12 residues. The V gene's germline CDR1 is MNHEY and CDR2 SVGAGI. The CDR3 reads CASSSAGQPQHF. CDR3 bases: TGTGCCAGCAGTTCAGCAGGTCAGCCCCAGCATTTT.

The CDR3 region is CASSQGGGVGDLQAFF. CDR3 DNA: TGTGCCAGCAGCCAGGGGGGAGGAGTTGGGGATCTGCAGGCTTTCTTT. The V call is TRBV9, the J call TRBJ1-1, with TRBD1 matching over 7 bases. After removal of 4 bases from V and 11 bases from J, the junction contained 20 bases not matched to a gene. CDR3 size: 16 residues. Germline V lookup: CDR1 SGDLS, CDR2 YYNGEE.

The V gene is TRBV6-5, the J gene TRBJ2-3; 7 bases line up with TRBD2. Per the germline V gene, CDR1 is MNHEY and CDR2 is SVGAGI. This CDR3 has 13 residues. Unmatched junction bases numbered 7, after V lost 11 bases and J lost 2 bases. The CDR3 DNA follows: TGTGCCGGCGGGACTACGCACACAGATACGCAGTATTTT. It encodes CAGGTTHTDTQYF.

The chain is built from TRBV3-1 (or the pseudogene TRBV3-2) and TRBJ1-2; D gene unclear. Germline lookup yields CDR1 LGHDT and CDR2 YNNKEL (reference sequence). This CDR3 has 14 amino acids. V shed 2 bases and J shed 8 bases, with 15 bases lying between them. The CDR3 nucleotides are TGTGCCAGCAGCCAATTCCTGGGAGGGAGCGGCTACACCTTC. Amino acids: CASSQFLGGSGYTF.